The TCR beta chain under discussion was sequenced for a study of molecular identifiers for immune sequencing clone quantification (dated by TCRdb to between 2017 and 2018). Concerning the study at large: For a replicate experiment, RNA from approximately 20,000 or 100,000 naive CD8 T cells was divided into five aliquots, of which four were sequenced. This methods study used CD8 T cells to benchmark TCR RNA copy counting and molecular-identifier clustering-based TCR repertoire sequencing (MIDCIRS). General conclusions and limits of the study: About 3 recovered TCR RNA copies per cell were obtained by modeling, versus approximately 10 by digital PCR, implying a capture efficiency of 25% to 30%. Without barcode sub-clustering, chimeric consensus sequences inflated TCR diversity; chimeras reached as high as 47%. Spiked-in Jurkat TCR RNA equal to a single cell's worth was reported to be detectable even within one million naive CD8 T cells. The naive libraries included spiked-in Jurkat TCR RNA (about 9 copies' worth), and this Jurkat TCR RNA is not part of the donor repertoire. The sizes of highly expanded clones could end up underestimated when identical TCR molecules share a barcode. Clones above 20 RNA copies held over 99% of molecules in CMV-specific effector cells but under 1% in naive cells.

Libraries of naive CD8 T cells were generated from roughly 20,000 to 1,000,000 sorted cells, with 10%, 30% or 50% of the purified RNA used. On a BD FACSAria II, naive CD8 T cells were FACS-sorted as CD8+CD4-CCR7+CD45RA+ and collected into RLT Plus buffer. Detection sensitivity was tested by spiking Jurkat RNA equal to around 11 TCR copies' worth into samples containing roughly 19,000-1,100,000 naive CD8 T cells. Enrichment of CD8 T cells was performed with RosetteSep CD8+ T Cell Enrichment Cocktail and Ficoll-Paque, after which ACK red cell lysis was carried out. Spanning cysteine to phenylalanine, the CDR3 consists of 15 amino acids. Just the 45-base CDR3 DNA is kept, in frame starting at base 1. The germline V gene specifies SGHDT as CDR1 and YYEEEE as CDR2. V and J are truncated by 1 base and 4 bases respectively, leaving an intervening sequence of 14 bases. This clonotype was seen ten or more times. There is no known antigen for this receptor. Qualities for individual bases were not recorded, and no much larger clone is one base off.

Library creation used PCR. Sequenced using a NextSeq 500. Bulk TCR libraries were prepared as previously described, using TCR primers listed in Table S5. Purification of total RNA was performed with the Qiagen AllPrep DNA/RNA kit. Before any analysis, reads coming from multiple sequencing runs of the same library were combined into one pool. The published analysis was carried out like this. Reads were retained only if the reads had an exact TCR constant sequence, and the retained reads were trimmed to 150 nt and grouped according to their 12-nt molecular barcodes. Reads in each barcode group were sub-clustered using a 15% Levenshtein threshold, and a quality-weighted consensus sequence was built for each RNA molecule. Non-functional sequences were removed, as were lower-count sequences one edit away from another. On the basis of fitting two negative binomial distributions, barcode sub-clusters with fewer than 20% of the maximum read count were discarded. TCRdb handled the public reads itself, with Q25 trimming in fastp and clone calling in MiXCR, and kept productive beta chains. Each CDR3 protein appears once, grouped with its most common genes and DNA. None of the V and J calls come from the authors' own analysis; TCRdb made them. The sample table contains nearly 650,000 distinct CDR3 sequences; only one count was recorded for over 25% of them. The top ten hold about 0.73% of the sample.

The sequence came from a human donor in good health. Some libraries in this study had Jurkat cell RNA spiked in. Sequencing was carried out using naive CD8+ T cells from blood, with Jurkat cell RNA spiked in. The label giving this sample's cell subset or site can be read as: FACS-sorted CD8+CD4-CCR7+CD45RA+ naive T cells. Rearrangement joined TRBV5-6 to TRBJ1-1; the D gene is perhaps TRBD1, on 5 matching bases. The CDR3 region: CASSLLWGGGTEAFF. Read as DNA, the sequence is TGTGCCAGCAGCTTGTTGTGGGGCGGCGGCACTGAAGCTTTCTTT.